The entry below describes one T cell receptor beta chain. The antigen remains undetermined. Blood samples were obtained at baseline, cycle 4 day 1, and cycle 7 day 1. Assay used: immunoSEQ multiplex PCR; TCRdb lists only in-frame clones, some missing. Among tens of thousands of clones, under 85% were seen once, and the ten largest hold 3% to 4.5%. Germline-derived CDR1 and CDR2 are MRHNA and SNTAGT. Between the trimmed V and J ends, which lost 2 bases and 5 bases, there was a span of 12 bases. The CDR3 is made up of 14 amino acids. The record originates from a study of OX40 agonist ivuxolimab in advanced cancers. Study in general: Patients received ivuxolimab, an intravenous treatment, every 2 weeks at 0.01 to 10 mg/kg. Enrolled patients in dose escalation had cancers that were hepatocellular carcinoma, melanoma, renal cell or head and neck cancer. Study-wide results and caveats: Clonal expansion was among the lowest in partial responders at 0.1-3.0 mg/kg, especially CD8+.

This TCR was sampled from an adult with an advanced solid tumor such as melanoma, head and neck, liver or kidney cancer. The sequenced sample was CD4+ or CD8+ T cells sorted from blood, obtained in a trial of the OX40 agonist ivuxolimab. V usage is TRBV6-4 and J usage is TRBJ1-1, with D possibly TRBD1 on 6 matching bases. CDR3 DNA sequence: TGTGCCAGCAGTGACACCTCGAGGGGGACTGAAGCTTTCTTT. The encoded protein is CASSDTSRGTEAFF.